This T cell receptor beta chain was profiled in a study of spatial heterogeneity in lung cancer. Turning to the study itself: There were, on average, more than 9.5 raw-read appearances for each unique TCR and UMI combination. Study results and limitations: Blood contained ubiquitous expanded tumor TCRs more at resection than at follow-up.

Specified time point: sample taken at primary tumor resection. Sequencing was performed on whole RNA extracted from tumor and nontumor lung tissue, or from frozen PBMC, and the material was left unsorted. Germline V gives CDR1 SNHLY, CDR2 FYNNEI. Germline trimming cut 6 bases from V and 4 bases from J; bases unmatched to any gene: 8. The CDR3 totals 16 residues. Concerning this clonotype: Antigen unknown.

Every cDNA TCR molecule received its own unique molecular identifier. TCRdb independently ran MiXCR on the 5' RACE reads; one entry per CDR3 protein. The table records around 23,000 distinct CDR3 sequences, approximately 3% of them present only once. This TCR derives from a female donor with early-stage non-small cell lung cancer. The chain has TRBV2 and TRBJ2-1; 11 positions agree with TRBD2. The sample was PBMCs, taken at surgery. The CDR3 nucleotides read TGTGCCAGCAGACCTCCACTAGCGGGAGCTTACAATGAGCAGTTCTTC. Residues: CASRPPLAGAYNEQFF.